This T cell receptor beta chain stems from a study of blood T cells in healthy people across ages. The use of a sample-barcoded 5' primer and a J-beta primer mix characterized a second PCR of 7 to 11 cycles. A single record per CDR3 protein comes from TCRdb applying MiXCR to the 5' RACE reads. The repertoire holds fewer than 900,000 distinct CDR3 sequences, with roughly 45% as singletons. Details on this clonotype: What it recognizes is unknown.

Isolated PBMCs totaled at least 7 million in each sample. Total RNA extracted from each sample amounted to at least 6 micrograms. Study-wide results and caveats: A strong correlation was found between TCR beta diversity and the percentage of naive T cells. More naive CD4+ cells and higher diversity marked long-lived donors relative to aged donors.

The origin of this receptor is a woman in her sixties in good health. Sequences were obtained from blood.

CDR3 nucleotide sequence: TGTGCCAGCTCACCATCTGAACAAGAGACCCAGTACTTC. Its translation: CASSPSEQETQYF. The chain recombines TRBV18 with TRBJ2-5; no firm D call. Trimming removed 2 bases from V and 2 bases from J, with 6 bases in between. The CDR3 sequence is 13 residues long. Looked up from germline, CDR1 is KGHSH and CDR2 is LQKENI.